This is a list of T cell receptor beta chains from one sample in a study of TIL therapy for anti-PD-1-resistant metastatic lung cancer. Assay used: immunoSEQ multiplex PCR; TCRdb lists only in-frame clones, some missing. The data contain some 50,000 clones, 79% of them singletons. The source material was blood, sampled at baseline. Receptors were obtained from a man in his 70s with non-small cell lung cancer. The CDR3 runs from the conserved cysteine through the conserved F or W. D genes are given only for firm matches. Size values are once, few and many counts, or a class for expanded clones, and some rows have none.

j_call,clone_size,d_call,v_call,cdr3_nt,cdr3_aa
TRBJ2-3,NA,TRBD2,TRBV6-4,TGTGCCAGCAAGAGACTAGCGGGAGACACAGATACGCAGTATTTT,CASKRLAGDTDTQYF
TRBJ2-5,once,TRBD1,TRBV4-1,TGCGCCAGCAGCCCATCAGGACAGGGAATTTTAGAGACCCAGTACTTC,CASSPSGQGILETQYF
TRBJ2-3,NA,TRBD2,TRBV5-4,TGTGCCAGCAGCTTGGTGGGACTAGCGGGAGCAGATACGCAGTATTTT,CASSLVGLAGADTQYF
TRBJ1-4,NA,NA,TRBV6-1,TGTGCCAGCAGTAGCGAGACAAGGCCAATTGAAAAACTGTTTTTT,CASSSETRPIEKLFF
TRBJ2-7,NA,NA,TRBV7-2,TGTGCCAGCAGCCCACCTAGCTCCCACGAGCAGTACTTC,CASSPPSSHEQYF
TRBJ2-7,NA,NA,TRBV27,TGTGCCAGCAGTTTAGCGGGGCCTTACGAGCAGTACTTC,CASSLAGPYEQYF
TRBJ2-1,NA,NA,TRBV6-1,TGTGCCAGCAGCCCTCGGGGGCAGGACAATGAGCAGTTCTTC,CASSPRGQDNEQFF
TRBJ2-3,NA,NA,TRBV30,TGTGCCTTCAGCGGGAGCACAGATACGCAGTATTTT,CAFSGSTDTQYF
TRBJ2-2,NA,NA,TRBV18,TGTGCCAGCTCACCTTTACCCGGGGAGCTGTTTTTT,CASSPLPGELFF
TRBJ2-1,NA,NA,TRBV29-1,TGCAGCGTCGACCTGGCTCTAGCGTACAATGAGCAGTTCTTC,CSVDLALAYNEQFF
TRBJ2-3,NA,NA,TRBV11-2,TGTGCCAGCAGCCCCCCTCCCCTCTCAGATACGCAGTATTTT,CASSPPPLSDTQYF
TRBJ2-1,NA,NA,TRBV11-2,TGTGCCAGCAGCTTATACGCAGGGAATGAGCAGTTCTTC,CASSLYAGNEQFF
TRBJ1-1,NA,TRBD1,TRBV28,TGTGCCAGCAGTTCAGGGGGTCGCCGAACTGAAGCTTTCTTT,CASSSGGRRTEAFF
TRBJ2-2,NA,NA,TRBV7-3,TGTGCCAGCAGCTTAGTGGGGAACACCGGGGAGCTGTTTTTT,CASSLVGNTGELFF